This T cell receptor (beta chain) emerged from a study of blood T cell repertoires in COVID-19. The assay was immunoSEQ multiplex PCR, and TCRdb's table has in-frame clones only and misses some. The sample yields roughly 180,000 clones, around 85% seen once. Germline CDR1 and CDR2: SGHTS and YDEGEE. Trimming left V 4 bases short and J 4 bases short, with 10 bases between. The CDR3 consists of 13 residues. The source material was PBMCs or T cells enriched from blood (not recorded which). This TCR came from a woman aged 40 to 49 with acute COVID-19. This chain connects TRBV5-8 to TRBJ2-3; D unresolved. This CDR3 reads CASSPDLADTQYF. The DNA of the CDR3 is TGTGCCAGCAGCCCCGACCTAGCAGATACGCAGTATTTT.